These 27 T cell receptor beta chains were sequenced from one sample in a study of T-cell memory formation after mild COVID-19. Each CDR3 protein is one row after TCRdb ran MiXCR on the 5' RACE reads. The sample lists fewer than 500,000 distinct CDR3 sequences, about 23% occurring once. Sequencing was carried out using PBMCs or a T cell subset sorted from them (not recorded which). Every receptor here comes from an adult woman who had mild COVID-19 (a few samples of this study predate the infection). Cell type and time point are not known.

The CDR3 here is CASSPSTGVNTEAFF. CDR3 DNA sequence: TGTGCCAGCAGCCCTTCTACAGGGGTGAACACTGAAGCTTTCTTT. This chain links TRBV11-2 with TRBJ1-1; TRBD1 agrees at 7 bases. In germline, CDR1 is SGHAT, CDR2 FQNNGV. The CDR3 length is 15 residues. V lost 5 bases to trimming and J lost 0 bases; unmatched junction nucleotides: 6. Full variable domain (rest looked up from reference TRBV11-2 and TRBJ1-1): EAGVAQSPRYKIIEKRQSVAFWCNPISGHATLYWYQQILGQGPKLLIQFQNNGVVDDSQLPKDRFSAERLKGVDSTLKIQPAKLEDSAVYLCASSPSTGVNTEAFFGQGTRLTVV.

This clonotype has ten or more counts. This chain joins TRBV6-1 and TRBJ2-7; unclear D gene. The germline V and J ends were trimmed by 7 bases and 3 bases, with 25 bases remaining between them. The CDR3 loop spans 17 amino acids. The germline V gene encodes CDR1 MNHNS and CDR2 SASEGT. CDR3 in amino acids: CASTERWSRNRDYEQYF. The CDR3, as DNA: TGTGCCAGCACCGAACGGTGGAGTAGGAACAGAGACTACGAGCAGTACTTC.

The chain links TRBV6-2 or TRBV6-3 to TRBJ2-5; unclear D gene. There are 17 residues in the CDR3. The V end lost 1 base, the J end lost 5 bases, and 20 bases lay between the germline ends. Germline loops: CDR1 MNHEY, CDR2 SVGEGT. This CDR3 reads CASSYFLHPDEEETQYF. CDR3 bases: TGTGCCAGCAGTTACTTCCTCCACCCTGACGAGGAGGAGACCCAGTACTTC.

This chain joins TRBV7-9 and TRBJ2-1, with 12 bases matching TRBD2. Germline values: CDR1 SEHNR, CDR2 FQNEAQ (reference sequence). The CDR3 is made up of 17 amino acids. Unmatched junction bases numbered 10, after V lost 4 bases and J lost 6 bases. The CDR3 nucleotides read TGTGCCAGCAGCTCCGCTCCTAGCGGGGGGGGTTTCAATGAGCAGTTCTTC. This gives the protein CASSSAPSGGGFNEQFF.

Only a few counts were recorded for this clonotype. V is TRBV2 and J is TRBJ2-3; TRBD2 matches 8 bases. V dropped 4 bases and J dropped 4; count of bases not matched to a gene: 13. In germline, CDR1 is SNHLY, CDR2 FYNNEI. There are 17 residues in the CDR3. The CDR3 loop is CASSGFARGVGSDTQYF. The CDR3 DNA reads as TGTGCCAGCAGTGGGTTTGCGCGGGGGGTAGGGTCAGATACGCAGTATTTT.

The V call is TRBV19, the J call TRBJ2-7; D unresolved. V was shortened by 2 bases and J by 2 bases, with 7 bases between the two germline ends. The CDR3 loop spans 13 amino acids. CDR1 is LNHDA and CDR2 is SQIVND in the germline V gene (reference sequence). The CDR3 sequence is CASSISAAYEQYF. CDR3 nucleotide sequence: TGTGCCAGTAGTATAAGTGCAGCCTACGAGCAGTACTTC.

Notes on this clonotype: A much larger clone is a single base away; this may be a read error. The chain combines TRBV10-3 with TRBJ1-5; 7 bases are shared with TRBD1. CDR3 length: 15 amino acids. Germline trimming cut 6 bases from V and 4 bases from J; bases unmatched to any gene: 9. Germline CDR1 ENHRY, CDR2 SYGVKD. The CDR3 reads CAIRSDRYFNQPQHF. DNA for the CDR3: TGTGCCATCAGATCGGACAGGTACTTTAATCAGCCCCAGCATTTT.

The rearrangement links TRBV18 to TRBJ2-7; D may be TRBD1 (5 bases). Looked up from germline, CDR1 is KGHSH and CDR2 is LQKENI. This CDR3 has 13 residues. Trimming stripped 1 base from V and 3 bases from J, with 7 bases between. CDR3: CASSPRQFYEQYF. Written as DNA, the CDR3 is TGTGCCAGCTCACCACGACAGTTCTACGAGCAGTACTTC.

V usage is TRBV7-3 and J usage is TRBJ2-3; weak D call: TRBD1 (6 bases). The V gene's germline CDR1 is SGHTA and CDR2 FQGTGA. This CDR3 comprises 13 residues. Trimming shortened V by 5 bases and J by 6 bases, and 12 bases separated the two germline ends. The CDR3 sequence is CASSLHREDTQYF. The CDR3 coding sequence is TGTGCCAGCAGCCTTCACAGGGAGGATACGCAGTATTTT.

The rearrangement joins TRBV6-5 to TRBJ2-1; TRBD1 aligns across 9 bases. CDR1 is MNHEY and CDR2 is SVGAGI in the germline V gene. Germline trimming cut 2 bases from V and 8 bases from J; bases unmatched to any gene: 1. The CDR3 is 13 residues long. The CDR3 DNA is TGTGCCAGCAGTTACAGGACAGGGGATGAGCAGTTCTTC. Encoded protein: CASSYRTGDEQFF.

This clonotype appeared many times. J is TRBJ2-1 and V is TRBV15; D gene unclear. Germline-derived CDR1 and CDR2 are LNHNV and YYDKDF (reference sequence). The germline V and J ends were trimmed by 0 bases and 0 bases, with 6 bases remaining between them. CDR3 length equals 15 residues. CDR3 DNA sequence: TGTGCCACCAGCAGAGATACGGACTCCTACAATGAGCAGTTCTTC. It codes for CATSRDTDSYNEQFF.

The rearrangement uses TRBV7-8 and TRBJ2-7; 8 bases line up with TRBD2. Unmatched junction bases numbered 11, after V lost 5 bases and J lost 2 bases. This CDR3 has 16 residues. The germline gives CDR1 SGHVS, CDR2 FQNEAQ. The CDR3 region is CASSPRTAGDTYEQYF. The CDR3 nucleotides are TGTGCCAGCAGCCCCCGGACAGCGGGGGATACCTACGAGCAGTACTTC.

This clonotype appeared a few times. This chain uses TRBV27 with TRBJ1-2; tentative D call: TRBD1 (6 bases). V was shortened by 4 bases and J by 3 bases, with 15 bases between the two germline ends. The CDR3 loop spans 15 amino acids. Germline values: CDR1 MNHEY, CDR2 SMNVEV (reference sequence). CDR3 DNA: TGTGCCAGCAGTTCTTTGGGGGGGCCGGACTATGGCTACACCTTC. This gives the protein CASSSLGGPDYGYTF.

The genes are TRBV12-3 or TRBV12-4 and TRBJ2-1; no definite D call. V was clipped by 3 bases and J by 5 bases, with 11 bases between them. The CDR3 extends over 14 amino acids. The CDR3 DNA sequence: TGTGCCAGCAGTTTTGGAGACGGCGACAATGAGCAGTTCTTC. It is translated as CASSFGDGDNEQFF.

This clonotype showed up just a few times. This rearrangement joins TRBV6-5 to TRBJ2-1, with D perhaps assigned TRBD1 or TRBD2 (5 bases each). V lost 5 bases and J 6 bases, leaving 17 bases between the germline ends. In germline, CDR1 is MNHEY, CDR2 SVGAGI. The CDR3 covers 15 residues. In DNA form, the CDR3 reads TGTGCCAGCAGTCATATCCGAGGGGTTGCCAATGAGCAGTTCTTC. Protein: CASSHIRGVANEQFF.

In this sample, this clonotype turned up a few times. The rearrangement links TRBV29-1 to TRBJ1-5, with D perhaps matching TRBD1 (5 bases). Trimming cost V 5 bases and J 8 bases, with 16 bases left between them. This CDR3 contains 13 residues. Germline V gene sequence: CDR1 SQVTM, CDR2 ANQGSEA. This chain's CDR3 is CSVQDTPGEPQHF. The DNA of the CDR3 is TGCAGCGTTCAGGACACCCCAGGAGAGCCCCAGCATTTT.

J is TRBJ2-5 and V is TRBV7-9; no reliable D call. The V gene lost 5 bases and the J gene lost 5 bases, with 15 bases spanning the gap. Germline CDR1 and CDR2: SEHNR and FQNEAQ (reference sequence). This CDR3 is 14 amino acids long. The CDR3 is CASSRQNNWETQYF. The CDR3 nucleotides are TGTGCCAGCAGCCGACAAAATAACTGGGAGACCCAGTACTTC.

CDR3 in DNA: TGTGCCAGCAGCAGGCGTGGGCTAGCTGGGACCGGGGAGCTGTTTTTT. It specifies CASSRRGLAGTGELFF. This chain links TRBV2 with TRBJ2-2; perhaps TRBD2 as D (5 bases). The CDR3 has 16 residues. Between the trimmed V and J ends, which lost 6 bases and 5 bases, there was a span of 19 bases. Germline V lookup: CDR1 SNHLY, CDR2 FYNNEI.

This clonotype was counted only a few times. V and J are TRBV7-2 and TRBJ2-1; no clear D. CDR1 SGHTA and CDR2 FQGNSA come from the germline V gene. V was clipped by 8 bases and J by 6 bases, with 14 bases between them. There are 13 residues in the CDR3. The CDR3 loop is CASSSPGPNEQFF. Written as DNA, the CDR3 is TGTGCCAGCTCCTCTCCGGGCCCCAATGAGCAGTTCTTC.

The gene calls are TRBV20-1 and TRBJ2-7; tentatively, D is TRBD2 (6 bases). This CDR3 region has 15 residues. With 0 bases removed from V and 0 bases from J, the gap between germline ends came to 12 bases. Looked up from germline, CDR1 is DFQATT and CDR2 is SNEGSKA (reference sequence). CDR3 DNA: TGCAGTGCTAGAGACCTACAGGACTACTCCTACGAGCAGTACTTC. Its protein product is CSARDLQDYSYEQYF.

CDR3 protein: CASSVDGMDTDTQYF. CDR3 DNA sequence: TGTGCCAGCAGCGTAGACGGGATGGACACAGATACGCAGTATTTT. The rearrangement links TRBV9 to TRBJ2-3, with D perhaps matching TRBD2 (5 bases). The V and J ends lost 0 bases and 2 bases respectively, with 10 bases between them. The CDR3 contains 15 residues. CDR1 is SGDLS and CDR2 is YYNGEE in the germline V gene.

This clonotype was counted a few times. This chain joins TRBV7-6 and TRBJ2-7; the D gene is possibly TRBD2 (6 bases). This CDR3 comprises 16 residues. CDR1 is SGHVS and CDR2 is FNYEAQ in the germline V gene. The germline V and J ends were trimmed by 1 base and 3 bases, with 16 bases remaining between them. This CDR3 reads CASSLDGAGRGYEQYF. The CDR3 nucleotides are TGTGCCAGCAGCTTAGATGGGGCCGGGCGGGGCTACGAGCAGTACTTC.

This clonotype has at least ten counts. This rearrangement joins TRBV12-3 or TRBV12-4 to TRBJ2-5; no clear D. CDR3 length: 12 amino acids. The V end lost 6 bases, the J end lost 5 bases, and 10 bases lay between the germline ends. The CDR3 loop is CASSLYGETQYF. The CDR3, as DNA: TGTGCCAGCAGCCTATATGGGGAGACCCAGTACTTC.

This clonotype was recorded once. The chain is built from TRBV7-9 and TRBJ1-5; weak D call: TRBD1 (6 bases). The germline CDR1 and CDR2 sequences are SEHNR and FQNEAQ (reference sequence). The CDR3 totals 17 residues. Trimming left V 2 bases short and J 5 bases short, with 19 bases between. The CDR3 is CASSLHSLQGDDQPQHF. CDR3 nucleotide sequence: TGTGCCAGCAGCTTACATAGCTTACAGGGAGACGATCAGCCCCAGCATTTT.

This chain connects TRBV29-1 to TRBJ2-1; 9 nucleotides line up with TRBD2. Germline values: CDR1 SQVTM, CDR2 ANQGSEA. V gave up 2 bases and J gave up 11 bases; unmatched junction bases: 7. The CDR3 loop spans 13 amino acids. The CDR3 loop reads CSVEKGSGRKQFF. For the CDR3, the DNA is TGCAGCGTTGAAAAAGGCAGCGGGAGGAAGCAGTTCTTC.

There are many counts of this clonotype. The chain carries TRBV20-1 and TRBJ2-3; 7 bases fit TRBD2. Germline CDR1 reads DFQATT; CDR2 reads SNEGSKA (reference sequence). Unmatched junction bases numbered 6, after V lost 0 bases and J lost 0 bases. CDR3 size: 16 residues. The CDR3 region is CSAREAGITSTDTQYF. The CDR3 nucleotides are TGCAGTGCTAGAGAAGCGGGGATTACTAGCACAGATACGCAGTATTTT.

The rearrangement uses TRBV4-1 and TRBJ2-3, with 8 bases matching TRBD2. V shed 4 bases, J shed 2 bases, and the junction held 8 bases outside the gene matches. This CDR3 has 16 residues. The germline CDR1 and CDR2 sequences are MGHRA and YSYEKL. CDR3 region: CASSPPGAGVTDTQYF. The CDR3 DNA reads TGCGCCAGCAGCCCCCCCGGAGCGGGGGTCACAGATACGCAGTATTTT.